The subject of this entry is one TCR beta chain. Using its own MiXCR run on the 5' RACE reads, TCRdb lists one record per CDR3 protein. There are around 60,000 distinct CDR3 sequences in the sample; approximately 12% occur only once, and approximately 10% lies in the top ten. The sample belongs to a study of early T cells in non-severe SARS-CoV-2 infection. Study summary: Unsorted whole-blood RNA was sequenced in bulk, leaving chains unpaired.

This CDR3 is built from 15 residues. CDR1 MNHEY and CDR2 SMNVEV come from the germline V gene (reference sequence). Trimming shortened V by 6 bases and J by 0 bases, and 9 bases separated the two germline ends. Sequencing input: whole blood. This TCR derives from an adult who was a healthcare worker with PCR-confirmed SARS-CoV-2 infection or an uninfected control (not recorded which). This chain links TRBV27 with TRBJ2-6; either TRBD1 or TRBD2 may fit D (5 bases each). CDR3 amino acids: CASRSGTSGANVLTF. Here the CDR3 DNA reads TGTGCCAGCAGATCGGGGACCTCTGGGGCCAACGTCCTGACTTTC.